Sequencing of this T cell receptor (beta chain) was carried out in a study of CD8 T cells in Susac syndrome. The CDR3 is made up of 10 amino acids. In germline, CDR1 is DFQATT, CDR2 SNEGSKA (reference sequence). V gave up 6 bases and J gave up 0 bases, with 2 bases separating them. RNA totalling roughly 0.5 to 1 ug underwent reverse transcription with random hexamers. TCRdb re-called the immunoSEQ multiplex PCR reads through MiXCR, storing one row per CDR3 protein. The sample lists about 140,000 distinct CDR3 sequences, around 95% seen once, with 0.095% to 0.14% in the top ten. This TCR was sampled from a human donor with multiple sclerosis. Sequencing was done on a sample of CD4+ T cells from PBMCs. The rearrangement joins TRBV20-1 to TRBJ1-1; no definite D call. CDR3 in amino acids: CSAVNTEAFF. Here the CDR3 DNA reads TGCAGTGCGGTGAACACTGAAGCTTTCTTT.